This T cell receptor beta chain was sequenced in a study of T cell repertoires in cytomegalovirus infection. Study-wide background: Shared public TCR beta signatures pointed to both CMV infection and a matching HLA type.

V lost 6 bases to trimming and J lost 0 bases, with 6 bases between them. The CDR3 is made up of 13 amino acids. CDR1 and CDR2 (germline): SNHLY, FYNNEI. On this clonotype itself: Its cognate antigen is unknown.

Each CDR3 protein is one row after TCRdb ran MiXCR on the reads. The sample shows 250,000 to 300,000 distinct CDR3 sequences, 9.1% of them seen only once. Study-level results: The ex vivo response showed dominance by HLA-C-restricted CMV-specific TCR beta clonotypes.

The clonotype comes from a human donor in good health (CMV status not recorded). Some clones in this sample may be carry-over from other donors' samples. The V gene is TRBV2, the J gene TRBJ1-3; no definite D call. What was sequenced was PBMCs. The CDR3 sequence is CASRFSSGNTIYF. CDR3 nucleotide sequence: TGTGCCAGCAGGTTTAGCTCTGGAAACACCATATATTTT.